This T cell receptor (beta chain) emerged from a study of blood T cell repertoires in COVID-19. Background on the study: Specimens from acute and convalescent COVID-19 originated in the United States, Italy and Spain.

TCRdb keeps only in-frame clones here, not all; method: immunoSEQ multiplex PCR. The table has about 160,000 clones, about nine tenths seen once. V dropped 5 bases and J dropped 4; count of bases not matched to a gene: 8. The CDR3 runs to 15 residues. Germline V gene lookup returns CDR1 SGDLS and CDR2 YYNGEE. The study recruited people aged 18 to 89 years across more than 20 US areas. Cohorts were determined from participant-reported clinical history. J is TRBJ2-2 and V is TRBV9; 7 nucleotides agree with TRBD1. The sample taken for sequencing was PBMCs or T cells enriched from blood (not recorded which). The TCR comes from a woman aged 40 to 49 who had been exposed to COVID-19. CDR3 DNA sequence: TGTGCCAGCAGTGAATTACAGGGGACCACCGGGGAGCTGTTTTTT. This gives the protein CASSELQGTTGELFF.